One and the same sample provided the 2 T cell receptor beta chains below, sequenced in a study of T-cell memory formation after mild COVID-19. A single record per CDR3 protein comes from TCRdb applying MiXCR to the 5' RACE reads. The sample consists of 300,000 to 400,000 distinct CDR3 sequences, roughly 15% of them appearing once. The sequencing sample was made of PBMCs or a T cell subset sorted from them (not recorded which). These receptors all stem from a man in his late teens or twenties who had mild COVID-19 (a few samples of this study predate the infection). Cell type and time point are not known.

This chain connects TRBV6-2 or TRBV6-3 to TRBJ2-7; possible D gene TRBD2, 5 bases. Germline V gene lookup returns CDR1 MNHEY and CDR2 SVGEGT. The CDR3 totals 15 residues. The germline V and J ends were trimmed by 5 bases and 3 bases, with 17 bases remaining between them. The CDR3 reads CASSPSTRVFYEQYF. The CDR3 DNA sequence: TGTGCCAGCAGTCCTTCTACGAGGGTGTTCTACGAGCAGTACTTC.

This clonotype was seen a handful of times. CDR3 protein: CSARIVSGGYEQYF. The CDR3 bases are TGCAGTGCTAGGATCGTTAGCGGGGGCTACGAGCAGTACTTC. The rearrangement joins TRBV20-1 to TRBJ2-7; the match to TRBD2 covers 9 bases. CDR1 is DFQATT, CDR2 SNEGSKA, per germline (reference sequence). The CDR3 covers 14 residues. V lost 3 bases to trimming and J lost 3 bases; unmatched junction nucleotides: 6.